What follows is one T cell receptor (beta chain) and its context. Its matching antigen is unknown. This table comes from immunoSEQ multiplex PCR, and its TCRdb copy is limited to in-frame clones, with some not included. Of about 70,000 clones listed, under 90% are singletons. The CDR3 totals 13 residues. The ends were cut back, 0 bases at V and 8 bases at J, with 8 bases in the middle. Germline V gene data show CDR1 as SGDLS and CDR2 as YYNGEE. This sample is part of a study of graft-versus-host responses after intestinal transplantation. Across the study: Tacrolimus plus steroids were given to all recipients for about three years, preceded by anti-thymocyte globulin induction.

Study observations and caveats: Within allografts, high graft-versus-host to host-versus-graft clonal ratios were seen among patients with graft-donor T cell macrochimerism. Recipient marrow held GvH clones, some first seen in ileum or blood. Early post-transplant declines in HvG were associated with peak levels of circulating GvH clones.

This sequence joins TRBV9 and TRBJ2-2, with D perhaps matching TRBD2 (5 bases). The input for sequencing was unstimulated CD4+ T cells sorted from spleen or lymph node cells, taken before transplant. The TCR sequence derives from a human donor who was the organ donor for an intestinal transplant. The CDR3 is CASSVGGLGELFF. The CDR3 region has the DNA TGTGCCAGCAGCGTAGGTGGACTGGGGGAGCTGTTTTTT. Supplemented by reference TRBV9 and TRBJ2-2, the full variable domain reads DSGVTQTPKHLITATGQRVTLRCSPRSGDLSVYWYQQSLDQGLQFLIQYYNGEERAKGNILERFSAQQFPDLHSELNLSSLELGDSALYFCASSVGGLGELFFGEGSRLTVL.